The source of this T cell receptor (beta chain) is a study of shared clonotypes between healthy human individuals. The donors were adults (healthy and HIV-negative) with no recent acute infections or vaccinations. This clone has just a few counts. This table comes from immunoSEQ multiplex PCR, and its TCRdb copy is limited to in-frame clones, with some not included. The table has a few hundred thousand clones, around 77% seen once. Sequences were obtained from PBMCs. This TCR derives from a woman aged 40-49 years in good health. Some clones in this sample may be carry-over from other donors' samples.

CDR3 nucleotide sequence: TGTGCCAGCAGCCCGGGGGTTTATCAGCCCCAGCATTTT. The encoded protein is CASSPGVYQPQHF. V is TRBV7-9 and J is TRBJ1-5; possibly TRBD1 for D (5 bases). This CDR3 is 13 amino acids long. Germline CDR1 and CDR2: SEHNR and FQNEAQ (reference sequence). Trimming removed 5 bases from V and 5 bases from J, with 10 bases in between. Based on the CDR3 plus reference TRBV7-9 and TRBJ1-5, the full variable domain is DTGVSQNPRHKITKRGQNVTFRCDPISEHNRLYWYRQTLGQGPEFLTYFQNEAQLEKSRLLSDRFSAERPKGSFSTLEIQRTEQGDSAMYLCASSPGVYQPQHFGDGTRLSIL.